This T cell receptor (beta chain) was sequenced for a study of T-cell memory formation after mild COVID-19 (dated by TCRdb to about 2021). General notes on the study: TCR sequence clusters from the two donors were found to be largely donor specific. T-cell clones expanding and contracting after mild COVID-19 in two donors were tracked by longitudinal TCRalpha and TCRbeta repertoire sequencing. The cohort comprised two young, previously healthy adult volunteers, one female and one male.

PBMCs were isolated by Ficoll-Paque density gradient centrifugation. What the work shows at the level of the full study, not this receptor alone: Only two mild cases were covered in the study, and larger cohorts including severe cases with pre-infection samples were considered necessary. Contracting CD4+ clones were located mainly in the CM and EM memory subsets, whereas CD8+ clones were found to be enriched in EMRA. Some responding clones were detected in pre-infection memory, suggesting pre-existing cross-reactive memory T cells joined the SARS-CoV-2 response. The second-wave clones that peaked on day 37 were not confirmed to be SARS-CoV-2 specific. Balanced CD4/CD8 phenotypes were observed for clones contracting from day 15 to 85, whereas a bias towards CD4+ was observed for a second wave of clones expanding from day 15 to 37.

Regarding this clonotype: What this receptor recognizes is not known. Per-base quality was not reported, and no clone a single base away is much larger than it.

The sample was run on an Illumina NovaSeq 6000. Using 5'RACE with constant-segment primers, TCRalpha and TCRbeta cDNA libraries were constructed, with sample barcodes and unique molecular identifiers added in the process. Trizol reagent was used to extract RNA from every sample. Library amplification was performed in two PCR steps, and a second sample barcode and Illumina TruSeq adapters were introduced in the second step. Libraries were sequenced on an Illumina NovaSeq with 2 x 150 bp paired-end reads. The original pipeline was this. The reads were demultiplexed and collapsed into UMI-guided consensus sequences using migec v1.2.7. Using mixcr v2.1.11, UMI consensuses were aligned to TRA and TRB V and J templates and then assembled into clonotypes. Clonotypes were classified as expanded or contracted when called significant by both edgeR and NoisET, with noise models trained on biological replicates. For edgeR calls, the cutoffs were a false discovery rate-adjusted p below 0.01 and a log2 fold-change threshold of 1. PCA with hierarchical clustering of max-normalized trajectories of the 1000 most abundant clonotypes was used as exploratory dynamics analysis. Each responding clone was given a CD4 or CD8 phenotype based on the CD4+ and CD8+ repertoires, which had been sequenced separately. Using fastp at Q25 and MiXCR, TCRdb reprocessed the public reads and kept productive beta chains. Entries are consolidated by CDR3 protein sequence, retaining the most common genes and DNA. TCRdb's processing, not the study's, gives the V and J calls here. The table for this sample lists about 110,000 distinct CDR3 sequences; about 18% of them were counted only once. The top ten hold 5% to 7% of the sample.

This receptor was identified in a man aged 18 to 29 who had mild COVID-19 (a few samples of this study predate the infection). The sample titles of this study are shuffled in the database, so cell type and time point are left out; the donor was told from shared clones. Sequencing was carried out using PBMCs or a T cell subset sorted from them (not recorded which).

In nucleotide form, the sequence is TGTGCCAGCAGCCCACGGGGTGTTGAGCAGTTCTTC. This encodes CASSPRGVEQFF. The chain is assembled from TRBV9 and TRBJ2-1; the D segment could be TRBD2, given 5 matching bases. Inclusive of the bounding cysteine and phenylalanine, the CDR3 is 12 residues long. CDR3 DNA only is kept here, 36 bases in frame from base 1. CDR1 is given as SGDLS and CDR2 as YYNGEE, both from the germline V gene. Cut back by 4 bases and 9 bases, the V and J ends lie 11 bases apart.